Sequencing of this T cell receptor beta chain was carried out in a study of Graves' ophthalmopathy and Graves' hyperthyroidism. This clonotype was observed many times. Amplified material comprised TCR beta CDR3 regions derived from RNA transcripts. HTBI primers served in a first-round RT-PCR, which a second-round multiplex PCR followed. TCRdb reprocessed the multiplex PCR reads via MiXCR and lists one record per CDR3 protein. The sample has approximately 410,000 distinct CDR3 sequences; 15% to 17% are singletons. The receptor comes from a woman younger than 30 with stable Graves' hyperthyroidism. Material for sequencing was peripheral blood.

CDR3 amino acids: CASSEQYGGGELFF. CDR3 DNA: TGTGCCAGCAGCGAGCAGTATGGAGGCGGGGAGCTGTTTTTT. The chain is built from TRBV7-8 and TRBJ2-2; weak D call: TRBD2 (5 bases). CDR1 is SGHVS and CDR2 is FQNEAQ in the germline V gene. The CDR3 runs 14 residues. The V end was cut by 5 bases, the J end by 7 bases, with 14 bases between.